These 18 T cell receptor beta chains were sequenced from one sample in a study of T cells in Graves' hyperthyroidism and ophthalmopathy. There were TCR beta CDR3 regions amplified from RNA transcripts. The study used the HTBI primer set for a first-round RT-PCR of the TCR CDR3. One entry per CDR3 protein results from TCRdb running MiXCR on the multiplex PCR reads. The sample lists about 420,000 distinct CDR3 sequences; more than 15% were seen once. Sequenced material: blood. These receptors were collected from a woman aged 18-29 years with Graves' hyperthyroidism.

The CDR3 nucleotides read TGTGCCATCAGCCTACTAGCGGGGGACACCGGGGAGCTGTTTTTT. Translating gives CAISLLAGDTGELFF. The genes are TRBV10-3 and TRBJ2-2; 11 nucleotides agree with TRBD2. Germline V gene sequence: CDR1 ENHRY, CDR2 SYGVKD. With V trimmed by 6 bases and J by 3 bases, 3 bases remained unmatched. This CDR3 has 15 residues.

This clonotype was observed at least ten times. This sequence joins TRBV28 and TRBJ2-7, with 10 bases fitting TRBD1. The trim removed 5 bases at V and 5 bases at J, leaving 6 bases unmatched. Germline V gene data show CDR1 as MDHEN and CDR2 as SYDVKM. The CDR3 length is 14 residues. The CDR3 DNA is TGTGCCAGCAGTCTAGCCGGGACAGGGGACGAGCAGTACTTC. Protein: CASSLAGTGDEQYF.

This clonotype was counted at least ten times. The CDR3: CASSLVGNTIYF. CDR3 DNA sequence: TGTGCCAGCAGTTTAGTTGGAAACACCATATATTTT. The chain is built from TRBV12-3 or TRBV12-4 and TRBJ1-3; D remains unclear. V lost 1 base to trimming and J lost 3 bases, with 1 base between them. This CDR3 has 12 amino acids.

The CDR3 region has the DNA TGTGCCAGCAGCTTAGGGAGGTTAAATGAGCAGTTCTTC. It is translated as CASSLGRLNEQFF. V and J are TRBV7-2 and TRBJ2-1, with D maybe TRBD2 (5 bases). Trimming pared 1 base from V and 7 bases from J, leaving 8 bases between. The CDR3 totals 13 residues. CDR1 SGHTA and CDR2 FQGNSA come from the germline V gene.

The sample holds many counts of this clonotype. This chain uses TRBV14 with TRBJ2-3, with D possibly TRBD2 on 7 matching bases. The CDR3 is 17 residues long. Trimming left V 0 bases short and J 5 bases short, with 18 bases between. In germline, CDR1 is SGHDN, CDR2 FVKESK. The CDR3 region is CASSQDRRGARGDTQYF. CDR3 coding DNA: TGTGCCAGCAGCCAAGATCGCCGGGGGGCTAGAGGAGATACGCAGTATTTT.

In this sample, this clonotype turned up a few times. Given a much more abundant clone one base away, this may be a read error. V is TRBV18 and J is TRBJ2-7; 7 positions agree with TRBD1. Germline CDR1 is KGHSH and CDR2 is LQKENI. After removal of 5 bases from V and 7 bases from J, the junction contained 11 bases not matched to a gene. The CDR3 is 14 residues long. The DNA for the CDR3 is TGTGCCAGCTCATCGGCGATGCAACAGGGGGAGCAGTACTTC. This codes for CASSSAMQQGEQYF.

The chain carries TRBV19 and TRBJ1-6; 8 bases agree with TRBD1. The germline gives CDR1 LNHDA, CDR2 SQIVND (reference sequence). Trimming cost V 1 base and J 7 bases; bases outside gene matches: 3. The CDR3 consists of 15 residues. CDR3 bases: TGTGCCAGTAGTATAGGGCAGGGGGCGAATTCACCCCTCCACTTT. Translating gives CASSIGQGANSPLHF.

The sample holds many counts of this clonotype. The CDR3 reads CASSLLNDRDRNTEAFF. CDR3 nucleotide sequence: TGCGCCAGCAGCTTACTTAACGACCGGGACCGGAACACTGAAGCTTTCTTT. This chain links TRBV5-1 with TRBJ1-1, with a weak D call TRBD1 (5 bases). V was clipped by 2 bases and J by 1 base, with 18 bases between them. The CDR3 runs 17 residues. Germline V gene sequence: CDR1 SGHRS, CDR2 YFSETQ.

This clonotype was seen at least ten times. J is TRBJ2-3 and V is TRBV11-2; D is unresolved. The CDR3 is made up of 15 amino acids. Trimming removed 2 bases from V and 4 bases from J, with 13 bases in between. The germline V gene has CDR1 SGHAT and CDR2 FQNNGV. The CDR3 DNA follows: TGTGCCAGCAGCTTACTCTCAAACGGCGCAGATACGCAGTATTTT. Translating gives CASSLLSNGADTQYF.

The chain combines TRBV19 with TRBJ1-1; D is unresolved. The CDR3 is 11 amino acids. The V gene lost 10 bases and the J gene lost 4 bases, with 10 bases spanning the gap. The germline CDR1 and CDR2 sequences are LNHDA and SQIVND (reference sequence). CDR3 bases: TGTGCCATAAGAGGGAGCACTGAAGCTTTCTTT. Translation gives CAIRGSTEAFF. The full variable domain, its missing parts supplied by reference TRBV19 and TRBJ1-1, is DGGITQSPKYLFRKEGQNVTLSCEQNLNHDAMYWYRQDPGQGLRLIYYSQIVNDFQKGDIAEGYSVSREKKESFPLTVTSAQKNPTAFYLCAIRGSTEAFFGQGTRLTVV.

This clonotype has a count of ten or more. The V call is TRBV27, the J call TRBJ2-7; 7 bases match TRBD2. There are 13 residues in the CDR3. Per the germline V gene, CDR1 is MNHEY and CDR2 is SMNVEV (reference sequence). V dropped 3 bases and J dropped 5; count of bases not matched to a gene: 4. For the CDR3, the DNA is TGTGCCAGCAGTTTTTCTCGGGGGGACGAGCAGTACTTC. It is translated as CASSFSRGDEQYF.

This clonotype was seen ten or more times. V is TRBV29-1 and J is TRBJ2-1; 12 bases align to TRBD2. The CDR3 is 15 residues long. Trimming removed 6 bases from V and 7 bases from J; junction bases left unmatched: 10. Germline lookup yields CDR1 SQVTM and CDR2 ANQGSEA. The CDR3 DNA sequence: TGCAGCGTCCTGGGTACTAGCGGGAGGAGGAATGAGCAGTTCTTC. Translating it yields CSVLGTSGRRNEQFF.

This clonotype was seen many times. J is TRBJ1-4 and V is TRBV20-1; maybe TRBD1 (5 bases). Germline lookup yields CDR1 DFQATT and CDR2 SNEGSKA (reference sequence). With 5 bases removed from V and 8 bases from J, the gap between germline ends came to 15 bases. CDR3 size: 13 residues. The CDR3 coding sequence is TGCAGTGCTGTCGGGCCCGGGGCGGAAAAACTGTTTTTT. Protein: CSAVGPGAEKLFF.

This chain links TRBV27 with TRBJ2-7, with 13 nucleotides matching TRBD2. Germline values: CDR1 MNHEY, CDR2 SMNVEV (reference sequence). V gave up 0 bases and J gave up 5 bases; unmatched junction bases: 7. The CDR3 has 17 amino acids. The DNA of the CDR3 is TGTGCCAGCAGTTTATCGGAAGGACTAGCGGGAGTCCACGAGCAGTACTTC. Encoded protein: CASSLSEGLAGVHEQYF.

This clonotype was recorded at least ten times. The gene calls are TRBV6-5 and TRBJ2-3; TRBD2 matches 11 bases. The CDR3 covers 18 residues. Per the germline V gene, CDR1 is MNHEY and CDR2 is SVGAGI. Trimming cost V 0 bases and J 3 bases; bases outside gene matches: 8. CDR3 DNA sequence: TGTGCCAGCAGTTACTCGGGTGGTAGCGGGAGGGGTACAGATACGCAGTATTTT. Translating gives CASSYSGGSGRGTDTQYF.

This clonotype was detected ten times or more. V and J are TRBV7-9 and TRBJ1-2; 7 bases match TRBD1. After removal of 3 bases from V and 1 base from J, the junction contained 5 bases not matched to a gene. This CDR3 spans 15 amino acids. CDR1 and CDR2 from the germline V gene are SEHNR and FQNEAQ (reference sequence). The CDR3 here is CASSFGDRSNYGYTF. In DNA form, the CDR3 reads TGTGCCAGCAGCTTTGGGGACAGAAGTAACTATGGCTACACCTTC.

At least ten counts were recorded for this clonotype. The V gene is TRBV7-6, the J gene TRBJ2-1; 12 bases fit TRBD2. This CDR3 region has 16 residues. The V gene end was trimmed by 4 bases and the J gene end by 7 bases; junction bases not matched to a gene: 8. Germline CDR1 is SGHVS and CDR2 is FNYEAQ. This CDR3 reads CASSSSGRASGNEQFF. The CDR3 DNA is TGTGCCAGCAGCTCTAGCGGGAGGGCCTCGGGTAATGAGCAGTTCTTC.

The chain combines TRBV24-1 with TRBJ2-1, with D uncertain. The CDR3 consists of 14 residues. V was pared by 4 bases and J by 2 bases, with 8 bases between. Germline-derived CDR1 and CDR2 are KGHDR and SFDVKD. Here the CDR3 reads CATSELSPYNEQFF. In DNA, the CDR3 is TGTGCCACCAGTGAGTTGAGCCCCTACAATGAGCAGTTCTTC.